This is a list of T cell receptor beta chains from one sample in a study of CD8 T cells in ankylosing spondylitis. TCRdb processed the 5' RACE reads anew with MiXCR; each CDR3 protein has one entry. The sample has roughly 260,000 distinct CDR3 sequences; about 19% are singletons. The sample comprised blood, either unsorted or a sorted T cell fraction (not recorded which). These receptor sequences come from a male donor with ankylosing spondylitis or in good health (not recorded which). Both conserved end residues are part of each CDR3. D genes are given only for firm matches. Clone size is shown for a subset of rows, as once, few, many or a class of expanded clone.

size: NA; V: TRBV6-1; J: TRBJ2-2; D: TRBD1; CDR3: CASRGQGRRGELFF; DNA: TGTGCCAGCCGAGGACAGGGGCGGAGAGGGGAGCTGTTTTTT
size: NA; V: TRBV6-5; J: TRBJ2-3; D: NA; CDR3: CASSYTSYTDTQYF; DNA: TGTGCCAGCAGTTACACCTCATACACAGATACGCAGTATTTT
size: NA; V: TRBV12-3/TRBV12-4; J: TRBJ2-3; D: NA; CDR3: CASRKRGAPTDTQYF; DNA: TGTGCCAGCAGAAAAAGGGGCGCCCCCACAGATACGCAGTATTTT
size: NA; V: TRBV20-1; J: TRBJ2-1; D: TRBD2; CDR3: CSALGLAGYNEQFF; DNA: TGCAGTGCCCTGGGGCTAGCGGGATACAATGAGCAGTTCTTC
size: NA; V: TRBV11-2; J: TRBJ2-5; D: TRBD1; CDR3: CASSLDPGTAKTQYF; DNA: TGTGCCAGCAGCTTAGATCCTGGGACAGCAAAGACCCAGTACTTC
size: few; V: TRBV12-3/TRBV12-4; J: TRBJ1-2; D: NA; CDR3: CASKYAEGFYGYTF; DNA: TGTGCCAGCAAGTATGCAGAGGGGTTCTATGGCTACACCTTC
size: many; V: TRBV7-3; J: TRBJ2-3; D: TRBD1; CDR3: CASSSWTGASTDTQYF; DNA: TGTGCCAGCAGCTCCTGGACAGGAGCTAGCACAGATACGCAGTATTTT
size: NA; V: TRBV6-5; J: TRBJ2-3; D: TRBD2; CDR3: CASSWEGSTDTQYF; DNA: TGTGCCAGCAGTTGGGAGGGAAGCACAGATACGCAGTATTTT
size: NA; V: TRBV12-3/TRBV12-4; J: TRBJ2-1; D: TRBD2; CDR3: CASSPPSGREFF; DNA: TGTGCCAGCAGTCCCCCTAGCGGGAGGGAGTTCTTC
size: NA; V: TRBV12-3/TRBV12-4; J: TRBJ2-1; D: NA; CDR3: CASTRTRDGYNEQFF; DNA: TGTGCCAGCACCAGAACCCGGGACGGTTACAATGAGCAGTTCTTC
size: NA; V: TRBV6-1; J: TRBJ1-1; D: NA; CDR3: CASRSGALNTEAFF; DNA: TGTGCCAGCAGATCGGGTGCGCTGAACACTGAAGCTTTCTTT
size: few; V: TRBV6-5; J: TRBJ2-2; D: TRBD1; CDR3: CASSYGTGGPGELFF; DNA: TGTGCCAGCAGTTACGGGACAGGGGGCCCCGGGGAGCTGTTTTTT
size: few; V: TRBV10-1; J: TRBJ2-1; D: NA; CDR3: CASSESGGNFHNEQFF; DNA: TGCGCCAGCAGTGAGTCTGGTGGTAACTTCCACAATGAGCAGTTCTTC
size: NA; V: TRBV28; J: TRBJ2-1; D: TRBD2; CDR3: CASSSPGGISYNEQFF; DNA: TGTGCCTCCAGTTCTCCGGGAGGGATTTCCTACAATGAGCAGTTCTTC
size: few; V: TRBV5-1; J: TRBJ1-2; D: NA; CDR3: CASSVDSYGYTF; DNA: TGCGCCAGCAGCGTAGACAGTTATGGCTACACCTTC
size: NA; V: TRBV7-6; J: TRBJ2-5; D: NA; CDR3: CASSGVSGLQETQYF; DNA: TGTGCCAGCAGCGGCGTCTCAGGGTTACAAGAGACCCAGTACTTC
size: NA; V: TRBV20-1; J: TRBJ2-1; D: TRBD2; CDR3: CSARQTSSEQFF; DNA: TGCAGTGCTAGACAGACTAGCTCCGAGCAGTTCTTC
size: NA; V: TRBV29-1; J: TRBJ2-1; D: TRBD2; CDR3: CSVVAGETREQFF; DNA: TGCAGCGTTGTAGCGGGAGAGACTAGGGAGCAGTTCTTC
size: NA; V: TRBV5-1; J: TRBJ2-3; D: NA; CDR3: CASSSEGLTDTQYF; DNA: TGCGCCAGCAGCTCGGAGGGTCTCACAGATACGCAGTATTTT
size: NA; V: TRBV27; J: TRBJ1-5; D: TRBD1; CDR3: CASSWTGGASSNQPQHF; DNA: TGTGCCAGCAGTTGGACAGGGGGTGCTAGCTCCAATCAGCCCCAGCATTTT
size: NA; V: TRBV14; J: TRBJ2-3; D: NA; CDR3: CASAPDWGTDTQYF; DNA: TGTGCCAGCGCCCCGGATTGGGGCACAGATACGCAGTATTTT
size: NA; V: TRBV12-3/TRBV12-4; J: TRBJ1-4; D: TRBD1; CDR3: CASSLRQGNEKLFF; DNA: TGTGCCAGCAGTTTACGACAGGGAAATGAAAAACTGTTTTTT
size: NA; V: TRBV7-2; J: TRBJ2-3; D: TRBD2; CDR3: CASNDRTSGDTQYF; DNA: TGTGCCAGCAACGACCGTACTAGCGGGGATACGCAGTATTTT
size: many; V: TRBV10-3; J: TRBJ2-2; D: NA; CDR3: CAIKGETGELFF; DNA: TGTGCCATCAAGGGGGAGACCGGGGAGCTGTTTTTT
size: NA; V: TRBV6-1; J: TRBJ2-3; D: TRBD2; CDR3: CASSDAGGPLDTQYF; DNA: TGTGCCAGCAGTGATGCGGGGGGGCCTTTGGATACGCAGTATTTT
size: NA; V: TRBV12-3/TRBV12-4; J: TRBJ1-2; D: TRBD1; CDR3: CASSLGTGQGLAGYTF; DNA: TGTGCCAGCAGTTTAGGTACGGGACAGGGGTTAGCTGGCTACACCTTC
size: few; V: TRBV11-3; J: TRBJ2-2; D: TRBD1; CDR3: CASSLVGQGLSRTGELFF; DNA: TGTGCCAGCAGCTTAGTGGGACAGGGCTTGAGTCGCACCGGGGAGCTGTTTTTT
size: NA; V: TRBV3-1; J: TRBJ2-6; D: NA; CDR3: CASSPQTAGANVLTF; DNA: TGTGCCAGCAGCCCACAGACTGCTGGGGCCAACGTCCTGACTTTC
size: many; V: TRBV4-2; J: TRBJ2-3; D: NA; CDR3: CASSQVGMDTQYF; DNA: TGTGCCAGCAGCCAAGTGGGTATGGATACGCAGTATTTT
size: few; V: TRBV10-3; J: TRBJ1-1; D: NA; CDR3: CAISESSGQGNTEAFF; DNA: TGTGCCATCAGTGAGTCGTCGGGCCAGGGGAACACTGAAGCTTTCTTT
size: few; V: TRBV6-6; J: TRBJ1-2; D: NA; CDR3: CASRAPDYGYTF; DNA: TGTGCCAGTAGGGCGCCAGACTATGGCTACACCTTC
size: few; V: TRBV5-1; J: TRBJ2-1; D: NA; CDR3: CASSPKGLPNGEQFF; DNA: TGCGCCAGCAGCCCTAAGGGCCTACCCAACGGAGAGCAGTTCTTC
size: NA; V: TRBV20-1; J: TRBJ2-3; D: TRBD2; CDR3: CSAPKWTSGTDTQYF; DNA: TGCAGTGCTCCTAAATGGACTAGCGGTACAGATACGCAGTATTTT
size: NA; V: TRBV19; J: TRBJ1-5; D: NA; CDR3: CASSIRGVGNQPQHF; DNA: TGTGCCAGTAGTATACGGGGGGTTGGCAATCAGCCCCAGCATTTT
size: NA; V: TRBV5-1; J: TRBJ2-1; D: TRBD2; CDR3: CASSSRGGNYNEQFF; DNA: TGCGCCAGCAGTTCGCGGGGGGGCAATTACAATGAGCAGTTCTTC
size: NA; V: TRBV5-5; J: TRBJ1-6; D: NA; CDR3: CASSLDPSQSPLHF; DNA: TGTGCCAGCAGCTTGGACCCGTCCCAGTCACCCCTCCACTTT
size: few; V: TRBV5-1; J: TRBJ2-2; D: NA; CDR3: CASSHDRGELFF; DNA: TGCGCCAGCAGCCACGACCGCGGGGAGCTGTTTTTT
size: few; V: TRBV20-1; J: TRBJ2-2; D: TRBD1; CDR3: CSASDPGGVGELFF; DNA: TGCAGTGCTAGTGATCCAGGGGGTGTCGGGGAGCTGTTTTTT
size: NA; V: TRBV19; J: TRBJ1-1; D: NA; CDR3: CASSMWTDRNTEAFF; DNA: TGTGCCAGTAGTATGTGGACGGACAGGAACACTGAAGCTTTCTTT
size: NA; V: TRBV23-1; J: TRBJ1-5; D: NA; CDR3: CASSQGAGMFQPQHF; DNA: TGCGCCAGCAGTCAAGGTGCAGGGATGTTTCAGCCCCAGCATTTT
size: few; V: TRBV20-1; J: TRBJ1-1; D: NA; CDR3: CSAVPQMNTEAFF; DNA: TGCAGTGCTGTTCCGCAAATGAACACTGAAGCTTTCTTT
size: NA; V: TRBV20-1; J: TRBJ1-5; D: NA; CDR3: CSARGGRMDNQPQHF; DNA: TGCAGTGCTAGAGGCGGTAGAATGGACAATCAGCCCCAGCATTTT
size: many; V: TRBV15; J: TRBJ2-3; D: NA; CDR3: CATSRDLGGDTQYF; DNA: TGTGCCACCAGCAGAGATCTCGGCGGCGATACGCAGTATTTT
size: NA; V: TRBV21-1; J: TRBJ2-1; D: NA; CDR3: CASSKVYPRGPDEQFF; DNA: TGTGCCAGCAGCAAAGTCTATCCGCGGGGACCGGATGAGCAGTTCTTC
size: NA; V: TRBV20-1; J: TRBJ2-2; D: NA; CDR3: CSARDWFTGELFF; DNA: TGCAGTGCTAGAGATTGGTTCACCGGGGAGCTGTTTTTT
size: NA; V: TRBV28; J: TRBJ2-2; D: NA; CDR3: CASSPLREGELFF; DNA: TGTGCCAGCAGTCCCCTCAGGGAAGGGGAGCTGTTTTTT
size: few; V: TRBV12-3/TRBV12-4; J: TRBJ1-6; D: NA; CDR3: CASGRDGGNSPLHF; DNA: TGTGCCAGCGGTAGGGACGGGGGCAACTCACCCCTCCACTTT
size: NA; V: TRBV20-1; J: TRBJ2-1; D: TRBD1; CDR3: CSASRGQLYNEQFF; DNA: TGCAGTGCGTCCAGGGGGCAGTTATACAATGAGCAGTTCTTC
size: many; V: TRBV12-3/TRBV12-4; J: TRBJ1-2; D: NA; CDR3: CASSPRRQGGYGYTF; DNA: TGTGCCAGCAGTCCCCGACGCCAGGGAGGCTATGGCTACACCTTC
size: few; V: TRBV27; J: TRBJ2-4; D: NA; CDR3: CATWGPKNIQYF; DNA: TGTGCCACCTGGGGGCCCAAAAACATTCAGTACTTC
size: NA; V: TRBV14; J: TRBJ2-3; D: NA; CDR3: CASSQDRARVTDTQYF; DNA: TGTGCCAGCAGCCAAGATCGGGCACGAGTCACAGATACGCAGTATTTT
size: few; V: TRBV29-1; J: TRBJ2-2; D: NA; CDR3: CSVRLMNTGELFF; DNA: TGCAGCGTTAGGCTAATGAACACCGGGGAGCTGTTTTTT
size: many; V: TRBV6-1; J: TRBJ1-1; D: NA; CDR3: CASSGQGPNTEAFF; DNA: TGTGCCAGCAGTGGGCAGGGACCGAACACTGAAGCTTTCTTT
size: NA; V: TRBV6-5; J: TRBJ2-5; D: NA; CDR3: CASSYFDRQETQYF; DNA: TGTGCCAGCAGTTACTTTGACAGGCAAGAGACCCAGTACTTC
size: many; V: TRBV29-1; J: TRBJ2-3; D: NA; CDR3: CSFGTSTDTQYF; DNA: TGCAGCTTCGGGACGAGCACAGATACGCAGTATTTT
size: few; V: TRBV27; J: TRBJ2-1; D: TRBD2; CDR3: CASSLLTSGRANEQFF; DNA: TGTGCCAGCAGTTTATTGACTAGCGGGAGGGCGAATGAGCAGTTCTTC
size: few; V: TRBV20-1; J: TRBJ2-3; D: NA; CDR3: CSAIGSSTDTQYF; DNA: TGCAGTGCTATAGGGTCTAGCACAGATACGCAGTATTTT
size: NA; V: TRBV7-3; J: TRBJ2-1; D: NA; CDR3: CASKLQGGTNEQFF; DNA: TGTGCCAGCAAGCTCCAAGGGGGAACGAATGAGCAGTTCTTC